Shown below are 2 T cell receptor beta chains from a single sample sequenced in a study of blood T cell repertoires in COVID-19. Repertoires were generated with immunoSEQ multiplex PCR, while TCRdb's copy carries only in-frame clones and drops some. Altogether roughly 100,000 clones are present, less than 85% being singletons, with the ten largest covering around 14%. The sequenced sample was peripheral blood. The receptor set was obtained from a woman aged 60-75 years with acute or convalescent COVID-19.

The rearrangement joins TRBV27 to TRBJ1-6; perhaps TRBD1 as D (6 bases). V was clipped by 5 bases and J by 9 bases, with 17 bases between them. CDR1 is MNHEY, CDR2 SMNVEV, per germline (reference sequence). The CDR3 is 15 amino acids. CDR3 region: CASSPTGGMGSPLHF. In nucleotides, the CDR3 is TGTGCCAGCAGTCCGACGGGGGGCATGGGTTCACCCCTCCACTTT.

The rearrangement joins TRBV3-1 (or the pseudogene TRBV3-2) to TRBJ2-7; a weak D match, TRBD1 (6 bases). V was shortened by 4 bases and J by 4 bases, with 14 bases between the two germline ends. Germline CDR1 is LGHDT and CDR2 is YNNKEL (reference sequence). The CDR3 length is 14 residues. CDR3 bases: TGTGCCAGCAGCCCTTCCAGGACAGATTACGAGCAGTACTTC. Encoded protein: CASSPSRTDYEQYF.